This T cell receptor beta chain was retrieved from a study of graft-versus-host responses after intestinal transplantation. General study results and limits: Early HvG declines after transplant were associated with peak circulating GvH clone levels.

Method: immunoSEQ multiplex PCR; TCRdb's copy keeps in-frame clones and lacks some. The sample lists some 81,000 clones, about 88% occurring once. With 1 base removed from V and 4 bases from J, the gap between germline ends came to 16 bases. The germline gives CDR1 MDHEN, CDR2 SYDVKM. The CDR3 has 16 amino acids. About this clone itself: The antigen is not known.

Sample: unstimulated CD4+ T cells sorted from spleen or lymph node cells, taken before intestinal transplant. The chain joins TRBV28 to TRBJ2-5; possibly TRBD2 for D (6 bases). This sequence was found in a human donor who received an intestinal transplant. CDR3 amino acids: CASSLSVSGGIETQYF. In DNA, the CDR3 is TGTGCCAGCAGTTTATCTGTTAGCGGAGGGATAGAGACCCAGTACTTC.